Shown below are 27 T cell receptor beta chains from a single sample sequenced in a study of shared clonotypes between healthy human individuals (TCRdb year 2020). Library method: the immunoSEQ multiplex PCR assay. Drawn from immuneACCESS, this table holds only the in-frame rearrangements with V and J called that TCRdb kept. Clones are partly lost; checked studies trace under half to an unresolved V gene and leave the rest unexplained. The sample table contains 400,000 to 500,000 clones; only one count was recorded for 76% of them. The ten biggest clones cover 13% of the sample. The sequenced sample was PBMCs. These receptors were collected from a middle-aged woman in good health. Some clones in this sample may be carry-over from other donors' samples.

The chain carries TRBV5-1 and TRBJ2-5, with D unresolved. The ends were cut back, 1 base at V and 4 bases at J, with 8 bases in the middle. This CDR3 has 13 amino acids. Germline V lookup: CDR1 SGHRS, CDR2 YFSETQ. The CDR3 DNA reads as TGCGCCAGCAGCTTGAGGTGGGGAGAGACCCAGTACTTC. Its translation is CASSLRWGETQYF.

Regarding this clone: A far more abundant clone sits one base away, making this likely a read error. J is TRBJ2-5 and V is TRBV7-3; TRBD2 agrees at 11 bases. The J call is uncertain, as TRBJ2-7 better fits the DNA end. This CDR3 is built from 16 residues. Germline CDR1 SGHTA, CDR2 FQGTGA. The CDR3 region is CASSLRQTSGKGEQYF. In DNA form, the CDR3 reads TGTGCCAGCAGCTTAAGGCAGACTAGCGGGAAGGGCGAGCAGTACTTC.

V and J are TRBV27 and TRBJ2-7; either TRBD1 or TRBD2 may fit D (6 bases each). V was cut by 5 bases and J by 9 bases, with 17 bases left in between. Germline V CDR1 and CDR2: MNHEY, SMNVEV (reference sequence). This CDR3 contains 13 residues. The chain's CDR3 is CASSGGLPGLQYF. The CDR3 DNA reads TGTGCCAGCAGTGGGGGGCTACCCGGATTGCAGTACTTC.

The J gene is TRBJ2-3, the V gene TRBV29-1; 9 bases match TRBD2. The germline V gene has CDR1 SQVTM and CDR2 ANQGSEA. Unmatched junction bases numbered 6, after V lost 5 bases and J lost 3 bases. The CDR3 extends over 14 amino acids. The CDR3 DNA sequence: TGCAGCGTTCCTAGGCGGGAGGGTACAGATACGCAGTATTTT. Translation gives CSVPRREGTDTQYF.

This rearrangement joins TRBV5-1 to TRBJ1-2; a possible D gene is TRBD1 (6 bases). Deletions cut 5 bases from V and 11 bases from J, with 22 bases between. This CDR3 contains 14 residues. Per germline, CDR1 SGHRS and CDR2 YFSETQ. CDR3 DNA: TGCGCCAGCAGTACGGCAGGGGCCTCGGTGGCGTACACCTTC. Translating it yields CASSTAGASVAYTF.

V is TRBV18 and J is TRBJ2-2; no clear D. V lost 3 bases to trimming and J lost 3 bases, with 14 bases between them. Germline values: CDR1 KGHSH, CDR2 LQKENI. The CDR3 runs to 16 residues. Here the CDR3 reads CASSPTGLEDTGELFF. The CDR3 coding sequence is TGTGCCAGCTCACCCACCGGGCTAGAGGACACCGGGGAGCTGTTTTTT.

The rearrangement uses TRBV19 and TRBJ1-5; TRBD1 aligns across 8 bases. The V segment lost 3 bases and the J segment 5 bases; nucleotides outside the gene matches: 0. From germline, CDR1 is LNHDA and CDR2 SQIVND (reference sequence). The CDR3 totals 13 residues. Here the CDR3 reads CASSMTGDQPQHF. CDR3 DNA: TGTGCCAGTAGTATGACAGGGGATCAGCCCCAGCATTTT.

This chain joins TRBV30 and TRBJ2-7, with 8 bases lining up with TRBD2. The CDR3 is made up of 14 amino acids. Germline V CDR1 and CDR2: GTSNPN, SVGIG (reference sequence). With V trimmed by 2 bases and J by 4 bases, 7 bases remained unmatched. CDR3 in amino acids: CAWSPGRAVYEQYF. CDR3 nucleotides: TGTGCCTGGAGTCCCGGGAGGGCCGTTTACGAGCAGTACTTC.

The chain is built from TRBV7-7 and TRBJ2-1; D unresolved. Trimming took 1 base from V and 0 from J, leaving 7 bases between them. The length of the CDR3 is 15 residues. Per germline, CDR1 SSHAT and CDR2 FNYEAQ (reference sequence). CDR3 nucleotide sequence: TGTGCCAGCAGCTTAGGTTCAGGCTCCTACAATGAGCAGTTCTTC. Protein sequence: CASSLGSGSYNEQFF. The full variable domain, its missing parts supplied by reference TRBV7-7 and TRBJ2-1, is GAGVSQSPRYKVTKRGQDVTLRCDPISSHATLYWYQQALGQGPEFLTYFNYEAQPDKSGLPSDRFSAERPEGSISTLTIQRTEQRDSAMYRCASSLGSGSYNEQFFGPGTRLTVL.

Regarding this clone: This same CDR3 is encoded by further DNA sequences in the sample. The chain joins TRBV20-1 to TRBJ1-1, with TRBD1 as a possible D gene (6 bases). CDR3 size: 10 residues. CDR1 DFQATT and CDR2 SNEGSKA come from the germline V gene (reference sequence). V dropped 5 bases and J dropped 6 bases, with 7 bases sitting between them. DNA of the CDR3: TGCAGTGCTGGGGGCGCTGAAGCTTTCTTT. Translating it yields CSAGGAEAFF.

The chain recombines TRBV4-3 with TRBJ1-3; maybe TRBD1 (6 bases). Germline CDR1 reads LGHNA; CDR2 reads YSLEER. V was clipped by 4 bases and J by 8 bases, with 21 bases between them. CDR3 length: 16 amino acids. DNA of the CDR3: TGCGCCAGCAGCCTCGAGAGGGGGGGGCAAGGGTACACCATATATTTT. Protein: CASSLERGGQGYTIYF.

This chain connects TRBV10-2 to TRBJ1-6; D is possibly TRBD1 (6 bases). This CDR3 contains 14 residues. Trimming shortened V by 3 bases and J by 9 bases, and 12 bases separated the two germline ends. Per the germline V gene, CDR1 is WSHSY and CDR2 is SAAADI. The chain's CDR3 is CASSDWQGISPLHF. In nucleotides, the CDR3 is TGCGCCAGCAGTGACTGGCAGGGGATTTCACCCCTCCACTTT.

V and J are TRBV13 and TRBJ2-5, with D perhaps matching TRBD1 or TRBD2 (5 bases each). V was clipped by 6 bases and J by 3 bases, with 14 bases between them. Germline-derived CDR1 and CDR2 are PRHDT and FYEKMQ (reference sequence). The CDR3 contains 14 residues. Written as DNA, the CDR3 is TGTGCCAGCAGACGAGAAGGGACCAAAGAGACCCAGTACTTC. Translating gives CASRREGTKETQYF.

This clone was observed once. This chain links TRBV6-5 with TRBJ2-5; D gene ambiguous. The CDR3 runs 11 residues. V was cut by 5 bases and J by 8 bases, with 9 bases left in between. Germline loops: CDR1 MNHEY, CDR2 SVGAGI. This CDR3 is CASSNLVTQYF. CDR3 bases: TGTGCCAGCAGTAATCTTGTTACCCAGTACTTC.

This chain joins TRBV28 and TRBJ1-4; D might be TRBD1 (5 bases). Germline values: CDR1 MDHEN, CDR2 SYDVKM. This CDR3 has 18 amino acids. V was shortened by 3 bases and J by 2 bases, with 19 bases between the two germline ends. CDR3 loop: CASSFLGLALGTNEKLFF. In DNA, the CDR3 is TGTGCCAGCAGTTTCCTGGGACTAGCTCTCGGTACTAATGAAAAACTGTTTTTT.

V is TRBV10-3 and J is TRBJ1-1; D is ambiguous. The CDR3 runs to 12 residues. V was shortened by 3 bases and J by 1 base, with 3 bases between the two germline ends. Looked up from germline, CDR1 is ENHRY and CDR2 is SYGVKD. CDR3 sequence: CAISDRNTEAFF. For the CDR3, the DNA is TGTGCCATCAGTGACAGGAACACTGAAGCTTTCTTT.

This sequence joins TRBV15 and TRBJ2-1; 11 bases are a match to TRBD2. The ends lost 0 bases at V and 3 bases at J; junction bases unmatched: 1. The CDR3 has 16 amino acids. CDR1 LNHNV and CDR2 YYDKDF come from the germline V gene (reference sequence). The chain's CDR3 is CATSRDSGRDYNEQFF. DNA of the CDR3: TGTGCCACCAGCAGAGATAGCGGGAGGGACTACAATGAGCAGTTCTTC.

The rearrangement joins TRBV7-3 to TRBJ2-1; D is uncertain. The germline V gene encodes CDR1 SGHTA and CDR2 FQGTGA. V lost 1 base to trimming and J lost 6 bases, with 10 bases between them. The CDR3 runs 14 residues. The CDR3, as DNA: TGTGCCAGCAGCTTAAACCCCCGCGGCAATGAGCAGTTCTTC. Its translation is CASSLNPRGNEQFF. Variable domain in full (rest from reference TRBV7-3 and TRBJ2-1): GAGVSQTPSNKVTEKGKYVELRCDPISGHTALYWYRQSLGQGPEFLIYFQGTGAADDSGLPNDRFFAVRPEGSVSTLKIQRTERGDSAVYLCASSLNPRGNEQFFGPGTRLTVL.

This clone came up once. The chain carries TRBV19 and TRBJ2-3, with TRBD2 as a possible D gene (5 bases). The germline gives CDR1 LNHDA, CDR2 SQIVND (reference sequence). The CDR3 is 14 residues long. V lost 5 bases to trimming and J lost 0 bases, with 9 bases between them. The CDR3 DNA is TGTGCCAGTAGTGTGCGGACTAGCACAGATACGCAGTATTTT. Amino acid sequence: CASSVRTSTDTQYF.

The chain joins TRBV7-9 to TRBJ2-2; 8 bases line up with TRBD1. Losses at the gene ends were 4 bases for V and 2 bases for J; bases not matched to a gene: 9. CDR3 length: 17 residues. The germline V gene encodes CDR1 SEHNR and CDR2 FQNEAQ (reference sequence). The CDR3 loop is CASSSSFGQGNTGELFF. In DNA form, the CDR3 reads TGTGCCAGCAGCTCATCATTCGGACAGGGCAACACCGGGGAGCTGTTTTTT.

This clone was observed once. The rearrangement joins TRBV30 to TRBJ2-5, with D hard to call. Trimming took 0 bases from V and 5 from J, leaving 10 bases between them. This CDR3 region has 13 residues. Germline assignment: CDR1 GTSNPN and CDR2 SVGIG (reference sequence). The CDR3 here is CAWSVPGIETQYF. CDR3 DNA: TGTGCCTGGAGTGTACCCGGCATCGAGACCCAGTACTTC.

This clone was counted many times. This chain uses TRBV6-5 with TRBJ1-6; D gene unclear. The germline V and J ends were trimmed by 6 bases and 0 bases, with 6 bases remaining between them. CDR3 length: 14 amino acids. Germline-derived CDR1 and CDR2 are MNHEY and SVGAGI. Written as DNA, the CDR3 is TGTGCCAGCAGCTCAGGCTCCTATAATTCACCCCTCCACTTT. Its protein product is CASSSGSYNSPLHF.

This clone was observed many times. The chain recombines TRBV6-5 with TRBJ2-7, with D perhaps TRBD2 (5 bases). This CDR3 is built from 15 residues. Trimming left V 4 bases short and J 4 bases short, with 17 bases between. Germline V gene sequence: CDR1 MNHEY, CDR2 SVGAGI. The CDR3: CASSCPRTEDYEQYF. CDR3 in DNA: TGTGCCAGCAGTTGCCCGAGGACTGAAGATTACGAGCAGTACTTC.

This clone was detected once. The chain recombines TRBV6-5 with TRBJ2-1; 13 bases are a match to TRBD2. In germline, CDR1 is MNHEY, CDR2 SVGAGI. This CDR3 region has 15 residues. Losses at the gene ends were 4 bases for V and 8 bases for J; bases not matched to a gene: 5. This CDR3 is CASSLLAGGTHEQFF. CDR3 nucleotide sequence: TGTGCCAGCAGTTTACTAGCGGGAGGGACCCATGAGCAGTTCTTC.

This rearrangement joins TRBV7-8 to TRBJ2-2; the D is unclear. The CDR3 is 16 residues long. Between the trimmed V and J ends, which lost 7 bases and 4 bases, there was a span of 19 bases. Germline V gene lookup returns CDR1 SGHVS and CDR2 FQNEAQ. CDR3 DNA: TGTGCCAGCAACCTCGACGGCGCCCTTGTCACCGGGGAGCTGTTTTTT. It specifies CASNLDGALVTGELFF.

The chain combines TRBV9 with TRBJ1-1; D uncertain. Germline loops: CDR1 SGDLS, CDR2 YYNGEE. This CDR3 region has 14 residues. Between the trimmed V and J ends, which lost 5 bases and 11 bases, there was a span of 22 bases. CDR3 sequence reads: CASSAHLTPPEAFF. The CDR3 DNA follows: TGTGCCAGCAGTGCCCACCTTACGCCCCCGGAGGCTTTCTTT.

The J gene is TRBJ2-2, the V gene TRBV28; D is possibly TRBD2 (5 bases). V lost 10 bases and J lost 4, with 10 bases in between. CDR1 MDHEN and CDR2 SYDVKM come from the germline V gene. There are 12 residues in the CDR3. For the CDR3, the DNA is TGTGCCACCGAGGGTTTCACCGGGGAGCTGTTTTTT. The encoded protein is CATEGFTGELFF. The full variable domain, rest sourced from reference TRBV28 and TRBJ2-2, is DVKVTQSSRYLVKRTGEKVFLECVQDMDHENMFWYRQDPGLGLRLIYFSYDVKMKEKGDIPEGYSVSREKKERFSLILESASTNQTSMYLCATEGFTGELFFGEGSRLTVL.